This is a list of T cell receptor beta chains from one sample in a study of blood T cells in healthy people across ages. TCRdb reprocessed the 5' RACE reads via MiXCR and lists one record per CDR3 protein. The repertoire holds approximately 1.5 million distinct CDR3 sequences, with 42% as singletons. The sample consisted of blood. All receptors come from a woman under 30 in good health. CDR3s include the opening cysteine and the closing phenylalanine or tryptophan. The D gene is left open where the match is weak. The listing skips clone size in some rows; elsewhere it reads once, few, many or a size class.

size,J,V,D,DNA,CDR3
.,TRBJ2-3,TRBV7-6,.,TGTGCCAGCAGCCCCAGTAGCGGTTACACAGATACGCAGTATTTT,CASSPSSGYTDTQYF
many,TRBJ2-1,TRBV29-1,.,TGCAGCGTTGAAGATCCCGGAGGAGGGGCCTACAATGAGCAGTTCTTC,CSVEDPGGGAYNEQFF
.,TRBJ1-4,TRBV20-1,.,TGCAGTGCTAGTCGGACGGACAATGAAAAACTGTTTTTT,CSASRTDNEKLFF
few,TRBJ2-3,TRBV6-1,.,TGTGCCAGCAGTGAAGCGAGTACGCAGTATTTT,CASSEASTQYF
.,TRBJ2-2,TRBV29-1,.,TGCACCAACAGCGACGGAACCGGGGAGCTGTTTTTT,CTNSDGTGELFF
once,TRBJ2-1,TRBV27,.,TGTGCCAGCAGTCCCCTCCAGCAGCCTGCCGTAAATGAGCAGTTCTTC,CASSPLQQPAVNEQFF
few,TRBJ2-5,TRBV25-1,.,TGTGCCAGCAGTGGATCTCCGAGCGGACAAGAGACCCAGTACTTC,CASSGSPSGQETQYF
few,TRBJ2-7,TRBV7-9,TRBD1,TGTGCCAGCAGACTACAGGGGTCCTACGAGCAGTACTTC,CASRLQGSYEQYF
.,TRBJ2-7,TRBV12-3/TRBV12-4,.,TGTGCCAGCAGTTTAATACAGGGTCGGGGCGAGCAGTACTTC,CASSLIQGRGEQYF
.,TRBJ2-3,TRBV4-3,.,TGCGCCAGCAGCCAAGAGGTCGGGGGTAGGACAGATACGCAGTATTTT,CASSQEVGGRTDTQYF
few,TRBJ1-6,TRBV25-1,.,TGTGCCGGCAGTGAATCGGCGTTAGGAGGGCTCTCCTATAATTCACCCCTCCACTTT,CAGSESALGGLSYNSPLHF
few,TRBJ2-1,TRBV12-5,TRBD2,TGTGCTAGTGCCTCGACTAGCGGGGTCGCGAATGAGCAGTTCTTC,CASASTSGVANEQFF
few,TRBJ1-2,TRBV9,.,TGTGCCAGCAGCGTAGATTCAGGGAAATATGGCTACACCTTC,CASSVDSGKYGYTF
.,TRBJ2-7,TRBV6-5,.,TGTGCCAGCAGAAGAGACAGTTTAGAGTACGAGCAGTACTTC,CASRRDSLEYEQYF
.,TRBJ1-1,TRBV7-3,.,TGTGCCAGCAGCTCGGGGAGTCCACAAGCTTTCTTT,CASSSGSPQAFF
.,TRBJ1-6,TRBV6-5,.,TGTGCCAGCAGTTACTCGAGATTAATAGGACAGAGTAATTCACCCCTCCACTTT,CASSYSRLIGQSNSPLHF
many,TRBJ2-7,TRBV6-5,.,TGTGCCAGCAGGGAGGGATACGAGCAGTACTTC,CASREGYEQYF
.,TRBJ1-1,TRBV12-3/TRBV12-4,TRBD1,TGTGCCAGCGGTCCTAGGACAGGGAAGATAGGTACTGAAGCTTTCTTT,CASGPRTGKIGTEAFF
.,TRBJ1-4,TRBV12-3/TRBV12-4,.,TGTGCCAGCAGTTACAGGAAGGGCCCCAATGAAAAACTGTTTTTT,CASSYRKGPNEKLFF
.,TRBJ2-1,TRBV20-1,.,TGCAGTGCCCCACTGTGGGAAGGGGGGGCATTCAATGAGCAGTTCTTC,CSAPLWEGGAFNEQFF
.,TRBJ1-1,TRBV3-1,.,TGTGCCAGCAGCCGTTGGGTAAGGACTGAAGCTTTCTTT,CASSRWVRTEAFF
.,TRBJ2-3,TRBV27,TRBD1,TGTGCCAGCAGTCTAGCCCTGACAGGGGTACTCACAGATACGCAGTATTTT,CASSLALTGVLTDTQYF
.,TRBJ1-1,TRBV30,TRBD1,TGTGCCCGGAGTCCAGGGACAGGGTTCCCTGAAGCTTTCTTT,CARSPGTGFPEAFF
many,TRBJ1-2,TRBV7-2,TRBD1,TGCGCCAGCAGCTTGGACAGGGTAGATGGCTACACCTTC,CASSLDRVDGYTF
few,TRBJ1-2,TRBV28,.,TGTGCCAGCAGTACGATGAGCGGCTACACCTTC,CASSTMSGYTF
.,TRBJ2-1,TRBV20-1,.,TGCAGTGCTAATCTACAGTACAATGAGCAGTTCTTC,CSANLQYNEQFF
.,TRBJ2-3,TRBV9,.,TGTGCCAGCAGCCCCCGGAGTGTAACTCGCACAGATACGCAGTATTTT,CASSPRSVTRTDTQYF
.,TRBJ2-5,TRBV9,.,TGTGCCAGCAGCTCCTCCTCAAGCACCCAAGAGACCCAGTACTTC,CASSSSSSTQETQYF
.,TRBJ2-1,TRBV7-6,.,TGTGCCAGCAGCTTTGCTAAGCGGGTCGGTGAGCAGTTCTTC,CASSFAKRVGEQFF
few,TRBJ2-3,TRBV7-8,.,TGTGCCAGCAGCTTACAACGCGGGAAGCCAGATACGCAGTATTTT,CASSLQRGKPDTQYF
.,TRBJ2-1,TRBV6-2/TRBV6-3,TRBD2,TGTGCCAGCACCCGAGGCCACCACGTACGAACTAGCGGGAGGTACAATGAGCAGTTCTTC,CASTRGHHVRTSGRYNEQFF
few,TRBJ1-1,TRBV12-3/TRBV12-4,TRBD1,TGTGCCAGTCGCGGACAGGGAATGAACACTGAAGCTTTCTTT,CASRGQGMNTEAFF
.,TRBJ2-1,TRBV12-3/TRBV12-4,.,TGTGCCAGCAGGGAGATGGAGGGGAATGAGCAGTTCTTC,CASREMEGNEQFF
many,TRBJ2-7,TRBV9,TRBD1,TGTGCCAGCAGCTCAACAGGGGCGTCCTACGAGCAGTACTTC,CASSSTGASYEQYF
few,TRBJ1-2,TRBV27,.,TGTGCCACCATTAGTGGGGGGACATCCGGGGGCTACACCTTC,CATISGGTSGGYTF
few,TRBJ2-1,TRBV29-1,TRBD2,TGCAGCGTTACTAGCGGGGCGTACAATGAGCAGTTCTTC,CSVTSGAYNEQFF
.,TRBJ2-2,TRBV4-2,.,TGTGCCAGCAGCCAAGATGGAAGGTTCCCCGGGGCGAACACTGGGGAGCTGTTTTTT,CASSQDGRFPGANTGELFF
few,TRBJ2-3,TRBV12-3/TRBV12-4,TRBD2,TGTGCCAGCGCGACTAGCGGCCGGGGGGCAGATACGCAGTATTTT,CASATSGRGADTQYF
.,TRBJ1-3,TRBV7-2,.,TGTGCCAGCAGGCCTCAGTACTACTCTGGAAACACCATATATTTT,CASRPQYYSGNTIYF
.,TRBJ2-2,TRBV27,TRBD1,TGTGCCAGCAGTTTAATCAGGGGGCGTTTCACCGGGGAGCTGTTTTTT,CASSLIRGRFTGELFF
few,TRBJ1-4,TRBV7-2,TRBD1,TGTGCCAGCAGCCGGGACAGAGGGGCAAAACTGTTTTTT,CASSRDRGAKLFF